This TCR beta chain was identified during a study of T cell responses to AZD1222 COVID-19 vaccine (dated by TCRdb to the early 2020s). At the level of the whole study: A total of 230 to 250 trial participants underwent TCR sequencing, of whom 207 received two doses of AZD1222 and approximately 25 received two doses of the MenACWY control vaccine. Trial participants were enrolled by age into subgroups of 18-55, 56-69 and 70-plus years, and 148, 28 and 57 TCR-sequenced participants, respectively, were included in these subgroups.

The CDR3 regions of human TCRbeta chains were subjected to immunosequencing. The source study handled its data this way. TCRs in the repertoires were compared against a reference library of SARS-CoV-2-specific TCRs that had been generated with the MIRA antigen-specificity platform. Breadth was defined as the fraction of unique TCRs that were SARS-CoV-2-associated, and depth was defined as the fraction of total T cells that were SARS-CoV-2-associated. Each spike-specific TCR was assigned to its reactive spike region and to a CD4 or CD8 class using the MIRA data. Log10-transformed breadth and depth values were compared by one-way ANOVA with Sidak's multiple comparisons tests. Drawn from immuneACCESS, this table holds only the in-frame rearrangements with V and J called that TCRdb kept. Clones are partly lost; checked studies trace under half to an unresolved V gene and leave the rest unexplained. D and trimming were read from the DNA, whereas the V and J calls and clone size are those reported in that table. The sample table lists around 150,000 clones, 85% to 95% of them with a count of one. The ten top clones hold approximately 6.8% of the sample.

As regards this clone: This clone's antigen is unknown. One base away there is no much larger clone; base qualities are not given.

What the time point label conveys for this sample: about 28 days (+/-7) after the second vaccine dose. Because spike-specific TCR depth and breadth did not differ between the two schedules, AZD1222 recipients who got a second dose at roughly 4 weeks were pooled with those who got a second dose at roughly 12 weeks. The vaccinee samples were drawn from two UK trials, COV001 and COV002, one of which was a single-blind randomized controlled phase 2/3 trial testing AZD1222 (ChAdOx1 nCoV-19) in healthy adults. Trial participant PBMC samples were collected at day 0 and day 28 after the second dose for TCRbeta chain sequencing. Paper-wide results and their limitations: Nearly half of unique spike-specific TCRs reportedly recognized epitopes outside regions mutated in the B.1.351 and B.1.1.7 variants. Participants were mostly white British and included more females than males, and it was suggested by the authors that clonal diversity may have been underestimated. In the small 56-69-year group, the increase in depth fell short of significance, most likely because of low power. Because no samples from the day 14 peak response were available, repertoires could be characterized only after the peak T cell response. A significant rise in spike-specific TCR breadth and depth was observed after two AZD1222 doses relative to day 0 and relative to MenACWY recipients. Only five to seven AZD1222 recipients were SARS-CoV-2 seropositive at baseline, limiting conclusions about previously exposed vaccinees. Vaccine-associated CD4 TCRs spanned the whole spike protein, with dominant responses in regions 160-218 and 743-854.

The V end loses 6 bases and the J end loses 13 bases, and a stretch of 13 bases separates them. Counted from cysteine to phenylalanine, this CDR3 has 11 amino acids. The DNA shown is the 33-base CDR3, in frame from base 1. Sequences SGHAT (CDR1) and FQNNGV (CDR2) are obtained from the germline V gene. This receptor chain uses TRBV11-2 and TRBJ2-1, and perhaps TRBD2 as D gene, on 5 matching bases. The receptor comes from an adult who received the AZD1222 COVID-19 vaccine. Source: peripheral blood, taken 28 days after the second AZD1222 dose. The DNA is TGTGCCAGCAGTCCCGACTACCAACAGTTCTTC. It is translated as CASSPDYQQFF.